These T cell receptor beta chains were read from a single sample in a study of cytomegalovirus exposure and HLA in healthy donors. Sequenced by immunoSEQ multiplex PCR; TCRdb stores in-frame clones only, minus some. Counted here are roughly 160,000 clones, 75% to 85% occurring once; the ten biggest clones make up around 4.3%. Sample: PBMCs. The receptor set was obtained from a man aged 25 to 40 in good health and CMV-seronegative. The CDR3 runs from the conserved cysteine through the conserved F or W. The D gene is left open where the match is weak. A clone size is listed for some rows: how often the clone was seen (once, few, many), or a class if it is expanded.

J gene: TRBJ1-4; V gene: TRBV27; clone size: once; D gene: -; CDR3 DNA: TGTGCCAGCAGTTTTGGCAGGGGAACAACTAATGAAAAACTGTTTTTT; CDR3 protein: CASSFGRGTTNEKLFF
J gene: TRBJ1-5; V gene: TRBV7-2; clone size: -; D gene: -; CDR3 DNA: TGTGCCAGCAGCTTAGTCCGGGGAAACAATCAGCCCCAGCATTTT; CDR3 protein: CASSLVRGNNQPQHF
J gene: TRBJ1-2; V gene: TRBV6-4; clone size: -; D gene: TRBD1; CDR3 DNA: TGTGCCAGCAGTGAAATGACAGGGGTCCGGTATGGCTACACCTTC; CDR3 protein: CASSEMTGVRYGYTF
J gene: TRBJ2-7; V gene: TRBV29-1; clone size: -; D gene: TRBD1; CDR3 DNA: TGCAGCGTTGCCCCCGGACAGGGCTACGAGCAGTACTTC; CDR3 protein: CSVAPGQGYEQYF
J gene: TRBJ2-1; V gene: TRBV2; clone size: -; D gene: TRBD2; CDR3 DNA: TGTGCCAGCAGGGCTCTCACGGGGGGGGCTAATGAGCAGTTCTTC; CDR3 protein: CASRALTGGANEQFF
J gene: TRBJ2-5; V gene: TRBV6-6; clone size: -; D gene: -; CDR3 DNA: TGTGCCAGCAGTTTCCGGGAGACCCAGTACTTC; CDR3 protein: CASSFRETQYF
J gene: TRBJ2-3; V gene: TRBV5-6; clone size: few; D gene: -; CDR3 DNA: TGTGCCAGCAGCTTTAGCTCCCTTACGCAGTATTTT; CDR3 protein: CASSFSSLTQYF
J gene: TRBJ1-5; V gene: TRBV27; clone size: -; D gene: -; CDR3 DNA: TGTGCCAGCAGTTCGCAGGGTCAGCCCCAGCATTTT; CDR3 protein: CASSSQGQPQHF
J gene: TRBJ1-2; V gene: TRBV14; clone size: -; D gene: -; CDR3 DNA: TGTGCCAGCAGCCAAGAAGCAGGGGATGGCTACACCTTC; CDR3 protein: CASSQEAGDGYTF
J gene: TRBJ2-7; V gene: TRBV28; clone size: -; D gene: TRBD2; CDR3 DNA: TGTGCCAGCAGTAGTGCGGGGGGCTGGGAGCAGTACTTC; CDR3 protein: CASSSAGGWEQYF
J gene: TRBJ2-7; V gene: TRBV7-2; clone size: -; D gene: -; CDR3 DNA: TGTGCCAGCAGCTTACGAAGGACAGCTTACGAGCAGTACTTC; CDR3 protein: CASSLRRTAYEQYF
J gene: TRBJ2-7; V gene: TRBV5-1; clone size: -; D gene: TRBD1; CDR3 DNA: TGCGCCAGCAGCGGGGGGACAGGGGGGTCCTACGAGCAGTACTTC; CDR3 protein: CASSGGTGGSYEQYF
J gene: TRBJ2-6; V gene: TRBV30; clone size: -; D gene: -; CDR3 DNA: TGTGCCTGGAGTGTACCGGTGGTGGGGGCCAACGTCCTGACTTTC; CDR3 protein: CAWSVPVVGANVLTF
J gene: TRBJ2-2; V gene: TRBV30; clone size: -; D gene: -; CDR3 DNA: TGTGCCTGTTTCACAGGGTTAAGTGCAGGGGAGCTGTTTTTT; CDR3 protein: CACFTGLSAGELFF
J gene: TRBJ2-1; V gene: TRBV29-1; clone size: -; D gene: TRBD2; CDR3 DNA: TGCAGCGTCTATCCTCCTGGACTAGCGGTGATCAATGAGCAGTTCTTC; CDR3 protein: CSVYPPGLAVINEQFF
J gene: TRBJ2-2; V gene: TRBV19; clone size: few; D gene: -; CDR3 DNA: TGTGCCAGTAGTGTTTTCGACACCGGGGAGCTGTTTTTT; CDR3 protein: CASSVFDTGELFF
J gene: TRBJ1-1; V gene: TRBV11-2; clone size: -; D gene: TRBD1; CDR3 DNA: TGTGCCAGCAGCTTTCGACAGGGGACTGAAGCTTTCTTT; CDR3 protein: CASSFRQGTEAFF
J gene: TRBJ2-2; V gene: TRBV6-6; clone size: -; D gene: -; CDR3 DNA: TGTGCCAGCACTCACTCCAGCACCGGGGAGCTGTTTTTT; CDR3 protein: CASTHSSTGELFF
J gene: TRBJ2-5; V gene: TRBV19; clone size: few; D gene: TRBD2; CDR3 DNA: TGTGCCACTAGCGGGATCTGGGCCCGTGAGACCCAGTACTTC; CDR3 protein: CATSGIWARETQYF
J gene: TRBJ2-5; V gene: TRBV6-5; clone size: -; D gene: TRBD2; CDR3 DNA: TGTGCCAGCAGGCTAGCGGGGGGGCGGAAGACCCAGTACTTC; CDR3 protein: CASRLAGGRKTQYF
J gene: TRBJ2-7; V gene: TRBV18; clone size: -; D gene: TRBD1; CDR3 DNA: TGTGCCAGCTCCCGGGACAGCCTCTACGAGCAGTACTTC; CDR3 protein: CASSRDSLYEQYF
J gene: TRBJ2-5; V gene: TRBV5-4; clone size: few; D gene: TRBD2; CDR3 DNA: TGTGCCAGCAGTATCCTCGGCGGTTGGACTAGCGGGGGCCAAGAGACCCAGTACTTC; CDR3 protein: CASSILGGWTSGGQETQYF
J gene: TRBJ1-1; V gene: TRBV19; clone size: -; D gene: -; CDR3 DNA: TGTGCCAGTATTCGACAGTCGAACACTGAAGCTTTCTTT; CDR3 protein: CASIRQSNTEAFF
J gene: TRBJ2-7; V gene: TRBV13; clone size: once; D gene: -; CDR3 DNA: TGTGCCAGCAGCTTAGACCCCGGGGGGCGGGGCGAGCAGTACTTC; CDR3 protein: CASSLDPGGRGEQYF
J gene: TRBJ2-7; V gene: TRBV6-1; clone size: -; D gene: TRBD1; CDR3 DNA: TGTGCCAGCAGTCGCCGGGACAGGGGGACCTACGAGCAGTACTTC; CDR3 protein: CASSRRDRGTYEQYF
J gene: TRBJ1-1; V gene: TRBV6-5; clone size: -; D gene: -; CDR3 DNA: TGTGCCAGCTCAGGACGGGAAGCCTCTGAAGCTTTCTTT; CDR3 protein: CASSGREASEAFF
J gene: TRBJ1-4; V gene: TRBV6-1; clone size: few; D gene: -; CDR3 DNA: TGTGCCAGCAGTGCTAGCCCTTGGACCGCTTCTAATGAAAAACTGTTTTTT; CDR3 protein: CASSASPWTASNEKLFF
J gene: TRBJ2-3; V gene: TRBV28; clone size: -; D gene: TRBD2; CDR3 DNA: TGTGCCAGCAGTTTTGCACTAGCGGGGGGCACAGATACGCAGTATTTT; CDR3 protein: CASSFALAGGTDTQYF
J gene: TRBJ2-5; V gene: TRBV5-1; clone size: -; D gene: TRBD2; CDR3 DNA: TGCGCCAGCAAGCGGGAGGGTGTGGAGACCCAGTACTTC; CDR3 protein: CASKREGVETQYF
J gene: TRBJ2-7; V gene: TRBV7-3; clone size: once; D gene: TRBD2; CDR3 DNA: TGTGCCAGCAGCTTAGAAATACTAGCGGGGCACTACGAGCAGTACTTC; CDR3 protein: CASSLEILAGHYEQYF
J gene: TRBJ2-1; V gene: TRBV5-4; clone size: -; D gene: -; CDR3 DNA: TGTGCCAGCAGCTTAAAGTTGAGACAGGATTACAATGAGCAGTTCTTC; CDR3 protein: CASSLKLRQDYNEQFF
J gene: TRBJ1-4; V gene: TRBV5-1; clone size: -; D gene: -; CDR3 DNA: TGCGCCAGCAGTTTGTCAGGACTCCAAAATGAAAAACTGTTTTTT; CDR3 protein: CASSLSGLQNEKLFF
J gene: TRBJ1-3; V gene: TRBV5-6; clone size: -; D gene: TRBD1; CDR3 DNA: TGTGCCAGCTCCTGGACAGGTGAAAACACCATATATTTT; CDR3 protein: CASSWTGENTIYF
J gene: TRBJ2-6; V gene: TRBV15; clone size: -; D gene: -; CDR3 DNA: TGTGCCACCAGCAGAGATCGGGGGACCGGGGCCAACGTCCTGACTTTC; CDR3 protein: CATSRDRGTGANVLTF
J gene: TRBJ2-7; V gene: TRBV6-1; clone size: -; D gene: -; CDR3 DNA: TGTGCCAGCAGCCCTCGGGACTCCCTATACGAGCAGTACTTC; CDR3 protein: CASSPRDSLYEQYF
J gene: TRBJ2-7; V gene: TRBV5-1; clone size: once; D gene: -; CDR3 DNA: TGCGCCAGCAGCCCGGGGGGGACAGCCTACGAGCAGTACTTC; CDR3 protein: CASSPGGTAYEQYF
J gene: TRBJ2-7; V gene: TRBV7-3; clone size: -; D gene: TRBD2; CDR3 DNA: TGTGCCAGCGGACCGGGACTAGCGGGACGGGAGCAGTACTTC; CDR3 protein: CASGPGLAGREQYF
J gene: TRBJ1-2; V gene: TRBV27; clone size: -; D gene: -; CDR3 DNA: TGTGCCAGCAGCTCCCGAGACACCCCTAACTATGGCTACACCTTC; CDR3 protein: CASSSRDTPNYGYTF
J gene: TRBJ1-1; V gene: TRBV9; clone size: -; D gene: -; CDR3 DNA: TGTGCCAGCAGCGACAGCGGGCACACTGAAGCTTTCTTT; CDR3 protein: CASSDSGHTEAFF
J gene: TRBJ1-2; V gene: TRBV27; clone size: -; D gene: -; CDR3 DNA: TGTGCCAGCAGATCACCCGGAGTTAACTATGGCTACACCTTC; CDR3 protein: CASRSPGVNYGYTF
J gene: TRBJ1-5; V gene: TRBV19; clone size: -; D gene: -; CDR3 DNA: TGTGCCAGTAGCAATCCAGGTCGAAGGGCGGGCCAGCATTTT; CDR3 protein: CASSNPGRRAGQHF
J gene: TRBJ2-7; V gene: TRBV11-2; clone size: -; D gene: -; CDR3 DNA: TGTGCCAGCAGCTTAGGAGGGGGGGTCTCCTACGAGCAGTACTTC; CDR3 protein: CASSLGGGVSYEQYF
J gene: TRBJ2-3; V gene: TRBV6-1; clone size: -; D gene: TRBD2; CDR3 DNA: TGTGCCAGCCGCTCCCGCAGGGAGGGAGATACGCAGTATTTT; CDR3 protein: CASRSRREGDTQYF
J gene: TRBJ1-4; V gene: TRBV27; clone size: -; D gene: -; CDR3 DNA: TGTGCCAGCAGTTTAACCCAACTAGGGACTAATGAAAAACTGTTTTTT; CDR3 protein: CASSLTQLGTNEKLFF
J gene: TRBJ1-2; V gene: TRBV7-9; clone size: -; D gene: -; CDR3 DNA: TGTTCCAGCAGCTCACCCTTATCAGAGGCAATCCCTGGCTATGGCTACACCTTC; CDR3 protein: CSSSSPLSEAIPGYGYTF
J gene: TRBJ1-2; V gene: TRBV30; clone size: -; D gene: -; CDR3 DNA: TGTGCCTGCATCGCCACAGGGAGATATGGCTACACCTTC; CDR3 protein: CACIATGRYGYTF
J gene: TRBJ2-2; V gene: TRBV5-1; clone size: -; D gene: TRBD1; CDR3 DNA: TGCGCCAGCTCGTTTGGACAGGGCGGGGAGCTGTTTTTT; CDR3 protein: CASSFGQGGELFF
J gene: TRBJ1-5; V gene: TRBV2; clone size: -; D gene: TRBD1; CDR3 DNA: TGTGCCAGCAGTACCTACCTGACAGGGGGCAATCAGCCCCAGCATTTT; CDR3 protein: CASSTYLTGGNQPQHF
J gene: TRBJ1-1; V gene: TRBV28; clone size: -; D gene: -; CDR3 DNA: TGTGCCAGCAGTCCGCCCGGGACAGAAGCTTTCTTT; CDR3 protein: CASSPPGTEAFF